This T cell receptor (beta chain) originates from a study of control samples from healthy donors and cancer patients. This table comes from immunoSEQ multiplex PCR, and its TCRdb copy is limited to in-frame clones, with some not included. Of 70,000 or so clones listed, around 95% are singletons. This CDR3 is 17 amino acids long. J lost 6 bases, V lost 7 bases, and 21 bases had no gene match. CDR1 is SGHTA, CDR2 FQGNSA, per germline. This clone came up once. This receptor was identified in a woman aged 40 to 55 in good health. Sequenced input: blood. The chain carries TRBV7-2 and TRBJ2-7; TRBD2 matches 7 bases. CDR3 in amino acids: CASTRPDFQLATPEQYF. The CDR3 nucleotides read TGTGCCAGCACCCGCCCGGACTTTCAACTAGCGACCCCCGAGCAGTACTTC.